This T cell receptor beta chain was recovered during a study of Ad26.COV2.S vaccination and SARS-CoV-2 variants. Measured with immunoSEQ multiplex PCR; TCRdb has only the in-frame clones, and not every one. The sample comprises 97,000 or so clones, over 60% of which are singletons, and around a sixth rests with the top ten. About this clone: Its specificity is unknown.

Study-wide results and limits: The TCR breadth and depth analyses may have understated or missed part of the total T cell responses. Researchers reported similar non-spike TCR breadth in vaccine and placebo recipients. It was reported that spike-specific CD8+ and CD4+ T cell responses were substantially broad after vaccination. Among vaccine recipients, spike-specific TCR breadth exceeded that of placebo recipients.

CDR3 length equals 13 residues. V lost 4 bases to trimming and J lost 0 bases; unmatched junction nucleotides: 0. CDR1 is SGHRS, CDR2 YFSETQ, per germline. This TCR was recovered from a human donor who had recovered from COVID-19. This rearrangement joins TRBV5-1 to TRBJ2-7; 8 bases line up with TRBD2. The sample here was peripheral blood, taken after recovery from COVID-19. In DNA form, the CDR3 reads TGCGCCAGCAGCCGGGGGGGCTCCTACGAGCAGTACTTC. Translating gives CASSRGGSYEQYF.